This T cell receptor (beta chain) is drawn from a study of shared clonotypes between healthy human individuals. Study-wide results and caveats: Researchers sampled blood only, noting tissue repertoires likely differ. Rarefaction curves obtained for sorted subsets showed sequencing incomplete despite large depth.

Regarding this clone: What it binds is not known.

Germline V lookup: CDR1 MDHEN, CDR2 SYDVKM. CDR3 length equals 13 residues. Trimming removed 5 bases from V and 5 bases from J; junction bases left unmatched: 6. This table comes from immunoSEQ multiplex PCR, and its TCRdb copy is limited to in-frame clones, with some not included. The table lists a few million clones, approximately 92% of them singletons. Naive CD8 isolation took CD45RO-negative cells positively selected for CCR7 and excluded terminally differentiated effector memory CD45RA+ cells. This chain uses TRBV28 with TRBJ2-7; TRBD2 agrees at 7 bases. The TCR comes from a man between 18 and 35 years old in good health. Some clones in this sample may be carry-over from other donors' samples. The sequencing sample was made of naive CD8+ T cells from PBMCs. CDR3 sequence (DNA): TGTGCCAGCAGTACGGGACTATATGACGAGCAGTACTTC. Its translation is CASSTGLYDEQYF. The full variable domain, with the rest looked up from reference TRBV28 and TRBJ2-7, is DVKVTQSSRYLVKRTGEKVFLECVQDMDHENMFWYRQDPGLGLRLIYFSYDVKMKEKGDIPEGYSVSREKKERFSLILESASTNQTSMYLCASSTGLYDEQYFGPGTRLTVT.